The subject of this entry is one TCR beta chain. This clonotype was detected a few times. There is no known antigen for this receptor. There are no base qualities to consult, and no much larger clone falls within one base. This sample is drawn from a study of low-dose radiotherapy and immunotherapy resistance in tumors (dated by TCRdb to between 2021 and 2024). Background on the whole study: Patients in Cohort 1 were given 0.5 Gy per fraction every 2 weeks, and the prescribed total PTV dose was 6.5 Gy. Aspirin 300 mg was taken orally once daily by patients for four cycles, starting on cycle 1 day 1. Every two weeks, patients got intravenous cyclophosphamide at 200 mg/m2, given one day ahead of each radiation and immunotherapy administration. Nivolumab was administered intravenously as a 240 mg flat dose every two weeks, and ipilimumab was administered intravenously at 1 mg/kg every six weeks. No randomization into treatment groups was done for the people taking part in the trial. The translational analysis covered eight patients: three from the first dose cohort and the first five from the second dose cohort. In Cohort 2, 1 Gy per fraction was delivered every two weeks, for a total of 13 Gy over 26 weeks.

From its cysteine to its phenylalanine, the CDR3 spans 15 amino acids. Of the read, only the CDR3 DNA is kept; its 45 bases are in frame from base 1. Donors were enrolled in RACIN, a single-arm phase I dose-escalation trial combining nivolumab, ipilimumab, aspirin, low-dose cyclophosphamide and low-dose radiotherapy. To be eligible, a patient needed to have an advanced solid tumor that was TIL-negative. First-strand cDNA was synthesized with Superscript III and a set of TRAV- and TRBV-specific primers, covering both TCRalpha and TCRbeta chains. TCRs were amplified with Phusion for around 18 PCR cycles using a constant-region primer together with the adapter attached to the V primers. Isolated mRNA was amplified with the MessageAmp II aRNA Amplification Kit, using an approximately 17-hour in vitro transcription at 37°C. mRNA for TCR sequencing was isolated with the Dynabeads mRNA DIRECT Purification Kit. Indexed Illumina adapters were added in a second roughly 26-cycle Phusion PCR, and the resulting products were purified with AMPure XP beads. Regarding the original processing steps: Using custom Perl scripts, TCR sequences that encoded the same protein were pooled, out-of-frame sequences were dropped, and the abundance of each clonotype was calculated. Any TCR sequence backed by just one read was left out of the analysis. Repertoire metrics included Shannon entropy, Gini index, clonality, richness, and frequency of TCRs shared between repertoires. TCRdb cleaned the public reads at Q25 with fastp, built clones with MiXCR and kept in-frame beta chains. When rows share a CDR3 protein, they turn into one entry using the most common DNA and genes. These V and J calls derive from TCRdb rather than the authors' analysis. The sample table lists over 14,000 distinct CDR3 sequences, roughly 50% of them with a count of one. The top ten clones comprise 3% to 4% of the sample.

This TCR was sampled from a human donor with advanced metastatic prostate, ovarian, gallbladder or colorectal cancer (not recorded which). This table probably holds off-target reads from a library built for another chain. The chain is made from TRBV21-1 and TRBJ2-7; the D segment call TRBD2 is taken from the table without a DNA check. TRBV21-1 is marked as a pseudogene. The bases read TGTGCCAGCCCCCTATCAGCGGGAGGTGTAAGCGAGCAGTACTTC. It is translated as CASPLSAGGVSEQYF.